The T cell receptor (beta chain) described here comes from a study of early T cells in non-severe SARS-CoV-2 infection. General study results and limits: Comparison of clonotypes with VDJdb favored anti-spike CD8 responses while missing private and CD4 specificities.

This clonotype was detected ten times or more. What it binds is not known. Individual cDNA molecules received unique molecular identifiers. TCRdb re-derived calls from the 5' RACE reads in MiXCR, one entry per CDR3 protein. The repertoire holds roughly 17,000 distinct CDR3 sequences, with around 6.1% as singletons. The CDR3 runs to 15 residues. Germline values: CDR1 DFQATT, CDR2 SNEGSKA (reference sequence). V was clipped by 0 bases and J by 5 bases, with 16 bases between them. This material consisted of whole blood, taken at baseline. This sequence originates from an adult who was a healthcare worker with PCR-confirmed SARS-CoV-2 infection or an uninfected control (not recorded which). The chain has TRBV20-1 and TRBJ1-1; D is possibly TRBD1 (6 bases). The CDR3 bases are TGCAGTGCTAGAGATCTGAGGGGGGCTAGTACTGAAGCTTTCTTT. It is translated as CSARDLRGASTEAFF.